This T cell receptor (beta chain) appears in the sequencing data of a study of cytomegalovirus exposure and HLA in healthy donors. The study, taken as a whole, reports: A later analysis linked a missense variant in DCLRE1C to the trimming of TCR beta V and J genes. Later on, an analysis tied approximately 17,000 TCR beta sequences to HLA alleles at 0.05 false discovery rate. Under in vitro conditions, three CMV-associated chains were confirmed as specific for CMV antigens. Sequencing likely produced, as an artifact, a cluster of highly shared sequence variants.

This PCR relied on a set of 60 Vbeta primers and 13 Jbeta primers. Here immunoSEQ multiplex PCR was the method, and the copy in TCRdb shows in-frame clones only, minus some. The repertoire holds around 170,000 clones, with approximately 84% as singletons. Deletions cut 4 bases from V and 0 bases from J, with 10 bases between. The CDR3 runs to 15 residues. From germline, CDR1 is SNHLY and CDR2 FYNNEI. With respect to this clone: What it recognizes is unknown.

This chain links TRBV2 with TRBJ1-3, with D perhaps matching TRBD1 (5 bases). Sequencing used PBMCs. The source of this sequence is a man aged 50 or older in good health and CMV-seronegative. CDR3 loop: CASSGWGFSGNTIYF. In DNA form, the CDR3 reads TGTGCCAGCAGTGGGTGGGGCTTCTCTGGAAACACCATATATTTT.